Following are 7 T cell receptor beta chains from one sample sequenced in a study of blood T cell repertoires in COVID-19. Some clones are missing from TCRdb's copy, which holds only in-frame ones; the method was immunoSEQ multiplex PCR. The repertoire holds 85,000 to 100,000 clones, roughly 75% seen once, with approximately 8.9% in the top ten. What was sequenced was peripheral blood. The receptors were gathered from a man aged 50 to 60 who had recovered from COVID-19.

The V gene is TRBV7-2, the J gene TRBJ2-7, with a tentative D call TRBD2 (6 bases). Germline CDR1 SGHTA, CDR2 FQGNSA. This CDR3 contains 15 residues. Trimming cost V 1 base and J 1 base, with 11 bases left between them. In nucleotides, the CDR3 is TGTGCCAGCAGCTTAGGAGGGACTCAATCCTACGAGCAGTACTTC. Translated: CASSLGGTQSYEQYF.

The chain recombines TRBV7-9 with TRBJ2-7, with 9 bases lining up with TRBD1. The CDR3 loop spans 15 amino acids. Germline V gene data show CDR1 as SEHNR and CDR2 as FQNEAQ (reference sequence). The V and J ends lost 5 bases and 2 bases, in that order; junction bases with no gene match: 7. The chain's CDR3 is CASSPRGTGTYEQYF. The CDR3 DNA is TGTGCCAGCAGCCCCCGAGGGACAGGGACCTACGAGCAGTACTTC. Together with reference TRBV7-9 and TRBJ2-7, the CDR3 gives the full variable domain: DTGVSQNPRHKITKRGQNVTFRCDPISEHNRLYWYRQTLGQGPEFLTYFQNEAQLEKSRLLSDRFSAERPKGSFSTLEIQRTEQGDSAMYLCASSPRGTGTYEQYFGPGTRLTVT.

The chain links TRBV29-1 to TRBJ1-1; TRBD1 matches at 11 bases. This CDR3 is built from 14 residues. The junction had 3 bases not matched to a gene; V was cut back by 2 bases and J by 4 bases. Germline CDR1 and CDR2: SQVTM and ANQGSEA. The CDR3 region is CSVESDRGPTEAFF. CDR3 in DNA: TGCAGCGTTGAATCGGACAGGGGGCCCACTGAAGCTTTCTTT.

This rearrangement joins TRBV12-3 or TRBV12-4 to TRBJ2-2; D gene unclear. V was cut by 5 bases and J by 6 bases, with 10 bases left in between. The CDR3 has 13 residues. The CDR3 nucleotides read TGTGCCAGCAGTGCTGGCCCCCCCGGGGAGCTGTTTTTT. Translation gives CASSAGPPGELFF.

This clone has a handful of counts. The chain uses TRBV2 and TRBJ2-3, with 9 bases lining up with TRBD2. The CDR3 totals 15 residues. CDR1 is SNHLY and CDR2 is FYNNEI in the germline V gene. The V and J ends lost 4 bases and 3 bases, in that order; junction bases with no gene match: 5. Written as DNA, the CDR3 is TGTGCCAGCAGTGCTAGCGGGATGGGGACAGATACGCAGTATTTT. Protein: CASSASGMGTDTQYF.

The J gene is TRBJ1-3, the V gene TRBV9, with TRBD1 matching 9 bases. Per germline, CDR1 SGDLS and CDR2 YYNGEE. The trim removed 8 bases at V and 2 bases at J, leaving 8 bases unmatched. This CDR3 is built from 15 residues. The CDR3 spells CASQIGQGPGNTIYF. DNA of the CDR3: TGTGCCAGTCAAATTGGACAGGGGCCTGGAAACACCATATATTTT.

The CDR3 loop reads CASSPRQATTAEAFF. As DNA, the CDR3 is TGTGCCAGCAGCCCCCGACAGGCAACAACGGCTGAAGCTTTCTTT. The chain recombines TRBV3-1 (or the pseudogene TRBV3-2) with TRBJ1-1; D perhaps matches TRBD1 (6 bases). The CDR3 loop spans 15 amino acids. V lost 4 bases and J 6 bases, leaving 18 bases between the germline ends. Germline-derived CDR1 and CDR2 are LGHDT and YNNKEL (reference sequence).